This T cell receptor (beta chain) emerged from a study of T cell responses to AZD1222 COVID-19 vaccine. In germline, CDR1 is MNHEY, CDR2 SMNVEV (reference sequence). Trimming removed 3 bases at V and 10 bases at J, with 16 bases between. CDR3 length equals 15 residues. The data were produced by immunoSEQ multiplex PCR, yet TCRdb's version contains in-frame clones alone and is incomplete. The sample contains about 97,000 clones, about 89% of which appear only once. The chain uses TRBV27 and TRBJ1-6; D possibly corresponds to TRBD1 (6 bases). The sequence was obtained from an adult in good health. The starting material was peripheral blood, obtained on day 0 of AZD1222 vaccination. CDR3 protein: CASSFQTSGGSPLHF. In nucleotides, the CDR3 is TGTGCCAGCAGTTTTCAGACTTCCGGGGGCTCACCCCTCCACTTT.